Below, one T cell receptor (beta chain) is given with its context. TCRdb fed the RT-PCR reads into MiXCR, producing one record per CDR3 protein. The sample has about 700,000 distinct CDR3 sequences, approximately 14% seen once; the top ten hold roughly 3.9%. The V end lost 0 bases, the J end lost 0 bases, and 8 bases lay between the germline ends. The germline CDR1 and CDR2 sequences are LGHNA and YSLEER. The CDR3 runs 15 residues. The TCR originated in a female donor in good health, serving as a healthy control. This chain uses TRBV4-3 with TRBJ1-1; no reliable D call. Sequencing input: memory CD4+ T cells from blood. The CDR3: CASSQEYGLNTEAFF. The CDR3 DNA sequence: TGCGCCAGCAGCCAAGAGTACGGACTGAACACTGAAGCTTTCTTT.